Listed below are T cell receptor beta chains from one sample, sequenced in a study of T-cell reconstitution after alpha-beta-depleted transplantation in children. MiXCR was run by TCRdb on the PCR reads, yielding one entry per CDR3 protein. The sample has about 600,000 distinct CDR3 sequences; 23% are singletons. This specimen consisted of PBMCs, mostly from graft donor cells, obtained 360 days after TCRalphabeta/CD19-depleted stem cell transplant. Receptors originate from a boy younger than two who had a stem cell transplant for acute myeloid leukemia, so the T cells may come from the graft donor. Each CDR3 is given with its conserved first and last residue. D genes are given only for firm matches. Clone sizes are given selectively: once, few, many, or a class where the clone is expanded.

>many|-|TRBJ2-7|16|TRBV24-1
TGTGCCACCAGTGATTCCACCGGGAGTAGCTCCTACGAGCAGTACTTC
CATSDSTGSSSYEQYF
>many|-|TRBJ2-1|14|TRBV9
TGTGCCAGCAGCGCTGGGGGATACTACAATGAGCAGTTCTTC
CASSAGGYYNEQFF
>-|-|TRBJ1-6|15|TRBV5-5
TGTGCCAGCAAGGCCCCAAGCTCCTATAATTCACCCCTCCACTTT
CASKAPSSYNSPLHF
>-|-|TRBJ2-5|14|TRBV12-3/TRBV12-4
TGTGCCAGCAGTCCAGGGGGGGGGCCGGAGACCCAGTACTTC
CASSPGGGPETQYF
>-|TRBD2|TRBJ2-2|16|TRBV5-1
TGCGCCAGCAGCTTGACTAGCGGGAGGAACACCGGGGAGCTGTTTTTT
CASSLTSGRNTGELFF
>few|TRBD1|TRBJ2-5|17|TRBV6-2/TRBV6-3
TGTGCCAGCAGTTACCAGGGACAGGGGGCGATTGGAGAGACCCAGTACTTC
CASSYQGQGAIGETQYF
>-|-|TRBJ2-2|14|TRBV6-1
TGTGCCAGCATCCCCAATGCGGGCTTCGGGGAGCTGTTTTTT
CASIPNAGFGELFF
>-|-|TRBJ2-3|18|TRBV4-2
TGTGCCAGCAGCCCCACCGCCCAGACAGACCATGACACAGATACGCAGTATTTT
CASSPTAQTDHDTDTQYF
>-|-|TRBJ1-6|11|TRBV20-1
TGCAGTGCTAGTCGGGCCAGGGTTTACCACTTT
CSASRARVYHF
>many|-|TRBJ1-5|13|TRBV20-1
TGCAGTGCTATTTCAGGCTTCAATCAGCCCCAGCATTTT
CSAISGFNQPQHF
>-|TRBD1|TRBJ2-7|14|TRBV29-1
TGCAGCGTCAACAGGGGGCTGCTCGACTACGAGCAGTACTTC
CSVNRGLLDYEQYF
>few|-|TRBJ1-1|15|TRBV25-1
TGTGCCAGCAGTGGAGACACCTACGGTAGGACTGAAGCTTTCTTT
CASSGDTYGRTEAFF
>many|-|TRBJ1-3|12|TRBV12-3/TRBV12-4
TGTGCGAGCACAGGGTCTGGAAACACCATATATTTT
CASTGSGNTIYF
>-|TRBD2|TRBJ2-1|15|TRBV10-3
TGTGCCATCAAGGATAGCGGGGGGATATACAATGAGCAGTTCTTC
CAIKDSGGIYNEQFF
>few|-|TRBJ2-3|17|TRBV20-1
TGCAGTGCTAGAGATCGGTGGAGGTTTCAGGTGACAGATACGCAGTATTTT
CSARDRWRFQVTDTQYF
>few|-|TRBJ1-5|15|TRBV12-3/TRBV12-4
TGTGCCAGCAGTTTAGTAGGGAGCAGCAATCAGCCCCAGCATTTT
CASSLVGSSNQPQHF
>-|-|TRBJ2-1|13|TRBV5-1
TGCGCCAGCAGCCCAAATACAGGGATCGTGCAGTTCTTC
CASSPNTGIVQFF
>few|TRBD1|TRBJ1-6|15|TRBV25-1
TGTGCCAGCAGTGAATCAGGGGGCGGTAATTCACCCCTCCACTTT
CASSESGGGNSPLHF
>few|-|TRBJ2-7|14|TRBV6-2/TRBV6-3
TGTGCCAGCTCCCATGGGACACCCGGCTACGAGCAGTACTTC
CASSHGTPGYEQYF
>-|-|TRBJ1-4|17|TRBV28
TGTGCCAGCAGCCCCGAACAAAGACAGCGAACTAATGAAAAACTGTTTTTT
CASSPEQRQRTNEKLFF
>many|-|TRBJ2-2|16|TRBV7-6
TGTGCCAGCAGCTATCCCGTTCCAGGGAGCGGCGGGGAGCTGTTTTTT
CASSYPVPGSGGELFF
>many|-|TRBJ1-2|11|TRBV28
TGTGCCAGCAGTTCACGCTATGGCTACACCTTC
CASSSRYGYTF
>many|-|TRBJ1-1|15|TRBV11-3
TGTGCCAGCAGCCCTCTATTGGGCCCGGGCCCTGAAGCTTTCTTT
CASSPLLGPGPEAFF
>-|-|TRBJ2-5|12|TRBV19
TGTGCCAGTAATTCGCGGCAAGAGACCCAGTACTTC
CASNSRQETQYF
>many|-|TRBJ1-6|10|TRBV6-9
TGTGCCAGCAGTTTTGGACCCCTCCACTTT
CASSFGPLHF
>-|TRBD1|TRBJ2-1|17|TRBV4-3
TGCGCCAGCAGCTCAAGATACAGGGGGTTTAACTACAATGAGCAGTTCTTC
CASSSRYRGFNYNEQFF
>many|-|TRBJ1-5|14|TRBV12-3/TRBV12-4
TGTGCCAGCAGTCTGGCTTATAGCAATCAGCCCCAGCATTTT
CASSLAYSNQPQHF
>many|-|TRBJ1-1|9|TRBV29-1
TGCAGCGTAGACACTGAAGCTTTCTTT
CSVDTEAFF
>many|-|TRBJ2-3|14|TRBV20-1
TGCAGTGCTAGCCGGGACGGTTCGAGGGATACGCAGTATTTT
CSASRDGSRDTQYF
>-|-|TRBJ1-2|11|TRBV29-1
TGCAGCGCTGGGTCGGAGTATGGCTACACCTTC
CSAGSEYGYTF
>-|-|TRBJ2-3|15|TRBV12-3/TRBV12-4
TGTGCCAGCAGTTGGGTGCGGGGGCCCAGGAATACGCAGTATTTT
CASSWVRGPRNTQYF
>many|-|TRBJ2-2|16|TRBV4-3
TGCGCCAGCAGCCAAGATCTCGCCGTGAGGACCGGGGAGCTGTTTTTT
CASSQDLAVRTGELFF
>few|-|TRBJ1-1|15|TRBV6-5
TGTGCCAGCAGTCACAGGGACCCAATGAACACTGAAGCTTTCTTT
CASSHRDPMNTEAFF
>-|-|TRBJ1-2|14|TRBV3-1
TGTGCCAGCAGCCAAGATATAAGGGACTATGGCTACACCTTC
CASSQDIRDYGYTF
>-|-|TRBJ2-1|17|TRBV6-5
TGTGCCAGCAGTTATTCCCCTTCGGGAAGATACTACAATGAGCAGTTCTTC
CASSYSPSGRYYNEQFF
>-|TRBD1|TRBJ2-7|15|TRBV6-2/TRBV6-3
TGTGCCAGCAGACGACCGGGACAGGTTACCTACGAGCAGTACTTC
CASRRPGQVTYEQYF
>-|-|TRBJ2-3|15|TRBV7-2
TGTGCCAGCAGCTTAGTTCACCCCACAGGGTACTCGAAGTATTTT
CASSLVHPTGYSKYF
>-|-|TRBJ2-3|11|TRBV10-2
TGCGCCAGCAGTGAGTCTGATACGCAGTATTTT
CASSESDTQYF
>-|-|TRBJ1-4|15|TRBV7-9
TGTGCCAGCAGATCCGGAGCACGGGCTAATGAAAAACTGTTTTTT
CASRSGARANEKLFF
>-|-|TRBJ2-5|14|TRBV12-3/TRBV12-4
TGTGCCAGCAGCCAAGGGACACCGGCAGAGACCCAGTACTTC
CASSQGTPAETQYF
>-|-|TRBJ1-1|16|TRBV7-3
TGTGCCAGCAGCCGTGGGTCCTCCTTAGGCAACACTGAAGCTTTCTTT
CASSRGSSLGNTEAFF